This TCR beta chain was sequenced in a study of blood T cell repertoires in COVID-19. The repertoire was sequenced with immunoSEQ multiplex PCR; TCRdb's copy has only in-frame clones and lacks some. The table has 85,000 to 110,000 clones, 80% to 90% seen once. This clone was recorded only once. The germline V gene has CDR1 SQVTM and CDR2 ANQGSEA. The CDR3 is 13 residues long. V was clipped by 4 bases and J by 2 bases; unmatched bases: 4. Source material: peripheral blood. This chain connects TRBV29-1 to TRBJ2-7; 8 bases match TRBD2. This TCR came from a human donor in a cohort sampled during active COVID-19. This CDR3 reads CSVGQREPYEQYF. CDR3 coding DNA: TGCAGCGTTGGCCAGCGGGAGCCCTACGAGCAGTACTTC.